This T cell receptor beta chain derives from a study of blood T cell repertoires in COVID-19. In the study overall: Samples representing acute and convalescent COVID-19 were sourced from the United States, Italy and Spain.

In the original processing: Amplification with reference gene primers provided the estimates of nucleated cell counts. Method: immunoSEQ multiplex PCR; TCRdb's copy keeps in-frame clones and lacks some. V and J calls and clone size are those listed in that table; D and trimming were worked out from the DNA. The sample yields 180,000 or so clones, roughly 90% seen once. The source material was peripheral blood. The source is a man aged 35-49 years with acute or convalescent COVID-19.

DNA for the CDR3: TGTGCCAGTAGTGACGTTGACAGTCCCAGCTACGAGCAGTACTTC. Residues: CASSDVDSPSYEQYF. This chain uses TRBV19 with TRBJ2-7; TRBD1 might be the D (5 bases). Trimming took off 5 bases at V and 3 bases at J, with 17 bases between the two ends. In germline, CDR1 is LNHDA, CDR2 SQIVND (reference sequence). The CDR3 loop spans 15 amino acids.